Listed below are T cell receptor beta chains from one sample, sequenced in a study of early T cells in non-severe SARS-CoV-2 infection. Each CDR3 protein is one row after TCRdb ran MiXCR on the 5' RACE reads. The profile shows some 30,000 distinct CDR3 sequences, 4.5% of them singletons. The sequenced sample consisted of whole blood. The receptors derive from an adult who was a healthcare worker with PCR-confirmed SARS-CoV-2 infection or an uninfected control (not recorded which). Both conserved end residues are part of each CDR3. D genes are given only for firm matches. Clone sizes are given selectively: once, few, many, or a class where the clone is expanded.

>TRBJ2-7|many|TRBV21-1|-
CASSKLPQGYSYEQYF
TGTGCCAGCAGCAAATTACCTCAGGGGTATAGCTACGAGCAGTACTTC
>TRBJ2-1|many|TRBV27|-
CASRGGVGLLENEQFF
TGTGCCAGCAGGGGGGGTGTAGGGTTGCTTGAGAATGAGCAGTTCTTC
>TRBJ2-1|few|TRBV19|-
CASKGTHLGNEQFF
TGTGCCAGTAAGGGGACTCATCTCGGCAATGAGCAGTTCTTC
>TRBJ2-7|-|TRBV12-3/TRBV12-4|-
CASSFAYEQYF
TGTGCCAGCAGTTTCGCCTACGAGCAGTACTTC
>TRBJ1-1|many|TRBV10-3|TRBD1
CAISGFPGQEAFF
TGTGCCATCAGTGGTTTCCCGGGACAGGAGGCTTTCTTT
>TRBJ2-5|few|TRBV29-1|-
CSVEKGPQYF
TGCAGCGTTGAAAAGGGACCTCAGTACTTC
>TRBJ2-5|many|TRBV20-1|-
CSARDRAAQETQYF
TGCAGTGCTAGAGATCGGGCAGCTCAAGAGACCCAGTACTTC
>TRBJ2-7|many|TRBV19|-
CASSMDTNAYEQYF
TGTGCCAGTAGTATGGACACGAATGCCTACGAGCAGTACTTC
>TRBJ2-1|medium-sized|TRBV11-2|TRBD1
CASRGTVNYNEQFF
TGTGCCAGCAGAGGGACAGTTAATTACAATGAGCAGTTCTTC
>TRBJ1-5|many|TRBV18|-
CASSLGGLGQPQHF
TGTGCCAGCTCACTGGGCGGGCTTGGGCAGCCCCAGCATTTT
>TRBJ2-1|many|TRBV20-1|-
CSARVGHNEQFF
TGCAGTGCTAGAGTGGGCCACAATGAGCAGTTCTTC
>TRBJ2-7|many|TRBV10-2|-
CASSGAGGYEQYF
TGCGCCAGCAGTGGAGCAGGGGGGTACGAGCAGTACTTC
>TRBJ2-7|many|TRBV4-1|-
CASSQGRTDTYEQYF
TGCGCCAGCAGCCAAGGCCGGACAGACACCTACGAGCAGTACTTC
>TRBJ1-2|many|TRBV10-3|-
CAISESGNTYGYTF
TGTGCCATCAGTGAGTCAGGCAACACCTATGGCTACACCTTC
>TRBJ1-5|many|TRBV19|-
CASSISWGAGNQPQHF
TGTGCCAGTAGTATATCGTGGGGGGCAGGGAATCAGCCCCAGCATTTT
>TRBJ2-1|many|TRBV6-1|-
CVTQRYNEQFF
TGCGTAACCCAGAGGTACAATGAGCAGTTCTTC
>TRBJ1-2|many|TRBV30|-
CAWSLGSGGYTF
TGTGCCTGGAGTTTGGGATCGGGAGGCTACACCTTC
>TRBJ2-7|medium-sized|TRBV6-5|TRBD1
CASSGARTGTGMYEQYF
TGTGCCAGCAGTGGAGCGCGAACCGGGACAGGGATGTACGAGCAGTACTTC
>TRBJ2-7|-|TRBV5-1|-
CASSLLQGGYEQYF
TGCGCCAGCAGCTTGCTTCAGGGTGGCTACGAGCAGTACTTC
>TRBJ2-7|many|TRBV30|-
CAWSVQSGAEQYF
TGTGCCTGGAGTGTACAGTCAGGTGCGGAACAGTACTTC
>TRBJ2-7|few|TRBV30|-
CAWSTGIANEQYF
TGTGCCTGGAGTACGGGGATCGCTAACGAGCAGTACTTC
>TRBJ2-3|few|TRBV24-1|TRBD2
CATSEAGVSDTQYF
TGTGCCACCAGTGAAGCGGGGGTCTCGGATACGCAGTATTTT
>TRBJ2-2|-|TRBV7-2|-
CASSLVDTGELFF
TGTGCCAGCAGCTTAGTCGACACCGGGGAGCTGTTTTTT
>TRBJ2-1|many|TRBV20-1|TRBD2
CSASASGSSYNEQFF
TGCAGTGCTAGCGCTAGCGGGAGCTCCTACAATGAGCAGTTCTTC
>TRBJ2-5|many|TRBV6-6|-
CASSYSSNPETQYF
TGTGCCAGCAGTTACTCTTCAAATCCAGAGACCCAGTACTTC
>TRBJ1-5|many|TRBV30|-
CAWSLGHIGADNQPQHF
TGTGCCTGGAGTTTGGGTCACATTGGGGCAGATAATCAGCCCCAGCATTTT
>TRBJ2-3|-|TRBV12-3/TRBV12-4|TRBD2
CASSFPGGWSSDTQYF
TGTGCCAGCAGTTTTCCGGGGGGGTGGTCGTCGGATACGCAGTATTTT
>TRBJ2-1|many|TRBV19|-
CASSILGETPRFF
TGTGCCAGTAGTATTCTCGGGGAGACCCCTCGGTTCTTC
>TRBJ2-3|few|TRBV20-1|TRBD2
CSADPGTSGSSAQYF
TGCAGTGCAGACCCCGGGACTAGCGGCTCATCAGCGCAGTATTTT
>TRBJ2-2|few|TRBV7-7|TRBD2
CASSSSGLAGGGTGELFF
TGTGCTAGCAGCTCTTCAGGACTAGCGGGAGGTGGCACCGGGGAGCTGTTTTTT
>TRBJ1-2|many|TRBV12-3/TRBV12-4|-
CASGQQFYYGYTF
TGTGCCAGCGGTCAACAGTTTTACTATGGCTACACCTTC
>TRBJ2-7|many|TRBV9|TRBD2
CASSVGAGGPLVQYF
TGTGCCAGCAGCGTAGGAGCGGGGGGGCCCCTCGTGCAGTACTTC
>TRBJ2-7|many|TRBV12-3/TRBV12-4|TRBD2
CASSAPGTSSRYF
TGTGCCAGCAGTGCACCCGGGACTAGCTCCCGGTACTTC
>TRBJ2-5|few|TRBV7-6|TRBD1
CASSLVRDRGETQYF
TGTGCCAGCAGCTTAGTTCGGGACAGAGGGGAGACCCAGTACTTC
>TRBJ1-4|many|TRBV19|-
CASSDRPTNEKLFF
TGTGCCAGTAGCGACAGACCAACTAATGAAAAACTGTTTTTT
>TRBJ2-7|few|TRBV12-2|-
CASRGAPGQGSLYEQYF
TGTGCAAGTCGCGGGGCGCCGGGACAGGGTAGTCTCTACGAGCAGTACTTC
>TRBJ1-3|many|TRBV12-3/TRBV12-4|-
CASSFGTLLSENTIYF
TGTGCCAGCAGTTTCGGGACTCTGTTATCTGAAAACACCATATATTTT
>TRBJ1-5|few|TRBV30|-
CAWSGGSNQPQHF
TGTGCCTGGAGCGGTGGGAGCAATCAGCCCCAGCATTTT
>TRBJ2-4|many|TRBV7-3|-
CASSSGGNIQYF
TGTGCCAGCAGTTCCGGTGGAAACATTCAGTACTTC
>TRBJ2-7|-|TRBV7-7|-
CASSPNEAAEQYF
TGTGCTAGCAGCCCGAACGAGGCCGCCGAGCAGTACTTC
>TRBJ2-7|few|TRBV12-3/TRBV12-4|-
CASRSPTDYEQYF
TGTGCCAGCAGAAGCCCGACTGATTACGAGCAGTACTTC
>TRBJ2-5|many|TRBV6-6|TRBD1
CASGGTGGAGTQYF
TGTGCCAGCGGTGGGACAGGGGGCGCGGGCACCCAGTACTTT
>TRBJ2-7|many|TRBV4-3|TRBD1
CASSQDVGQGAYEQYF
TGCGCCAGCAGCCAAGATGTCGGGCAGGGGGCCTACGAGCAGTACTTC
>TRBJ2-7|few|TRBV6-2/TRBV6-3|TRBD2
CASSYPPGLAGRDEQYF
TGTGCCAGCAGTTACCCTCCGGGACTAGCGGGACGCGACGAGCAGTACTTC
>TRBJ2-1|-|TRBV12-5|-
CASGLVNEQFF
TGTGCTAGTGGTTTGGTCAATGAGCAGTTCTTC
>TRBJ2-1|-|TRBV28|TRBD1
CASSLGGQKDEQFF
TGTGCCAGCAGTTTAGGGGGACAGAAGGATGAGCAGTTCTTC
>TRBJ2-5|many|TRBV29-1|-
CSVDRGQETQYF
TGCAGCGTTGATCGGGGACAAGAGACCCAGTACTTC
>TRBJ2-3|-|TRBV27|TRBD2
CASSFLAGVDTQYF
TGTGCCAGCAGTTTTCTAGCGGGAGTAGATACGCAGTATTTT
>TRBJ1-1|many|TRBV29-1|-
CSVEDPFLNTEAFF
TGCAGCGTTGAAGACCCTTTCCTGAACACTGAAGCTTTCTTT
>TRBJ2-7|few|TRBV12-3/TRBV12-4|TRBD2
CASSFTSGVYEQYF
TGTGCCAGCAGTTTTACTAGCGGGGTTTACGAGCAGTACTTC
>TRBJ1-5|many|TRBV4-1|TRBD1
CASSQPGRGLIGLGNQPQHF
TGCGCCAGCAGCCAACCAGGCAGGGGGCTTATAGGGCTGGGCAATCAGCCCCAGCATTTT
>TRBJ2-2|-|TRBV7-8|-
CASSQLGGGTGELFF
TGTGCCAGCAGCCAGTTGGGGGGCGGAACCGGGGAGCTGTTTTTT
>TRBJ2-1|-|TRBV20-1|-
CSARDPKGGNEQFF
TGCAGTGCTAGAGACCCAAAAGGCGGGAATGAGCAGTTCTTC
>TRBJ2-7|many|TRBV20-1|-
CSARDQMREQYF
TGCAGTGCTAGAGATCAAATGAGAGAGCAGTACTTC
>TRBJ2-7|few|TRBV18|TRBD2
CASSQGLPYEQYF
TGTGCCAGCTCACAGGGACTACCATACGAGCAGTACTTC